This T cell receptor beta chain derives from a study of shared clonotypes between healthy human individuals (dated by TCRdb to about 2020). Study-wide context: The cohort included three men and a couple of women between 18 and 49 years of age. For each donor, CD4 naive and CD4 memory were each run on three plates, CD8 naive on two plates, and CD8 memory on one plate. To increase sequencing depth and limit assay-specific biases, different laboratories used diverse techniques to prepare libraries and sequence TCR repertoires. To estimate repertoire size and how much clonotype sharing occurs between individuals, the study deeply sequenced the blood TCR repertoires of roughly 5 healthy adults. Leukapheresis yielded between about 0.9 and 8.9 billion PBMCs per donor.

Donors were healthy HIV-negative adults with no recently reported acute infections or vaccinations. Every donor was a Caucasian adult residing in Nashville, Tennessee, USA. Magnetic negative selection was used to enrich CD4+ T cells, after which naive cells were positively selected on CD45RA and the negative fraction became the memory subset. Blood was collected by leukapheresis, and PBMCs were isolated by Ficoll-Histopaque density gradient centrifugation and then cryopreserved in liquid nitrogen vapor phase. Analytical flow cytometry was used to check the purity and quantity of every magnetically sorted T cell population. From each sorted fraction, genomic DNA was isolated and quantified by UV absorbance on a Nanodrop 2000c. TCR CDR3 regions were amplified from genomic DNA by multiplex PCR using the deep immunoSEQ assay. For each cell subset, the extracted genomic DNA was distributed evenly across all wells of several immunoSEQ 96-well plates, and each plate served as one replicate. For sorted subsets, each replicate PCR was loaded with roughly 200 ng genomic DNA, equivalent to approximately 27,000 T cell genomes. The purified libraries were quantified using a Qubit 3.0 fluorometer, sized with a Bioanalyzer 2100, and then quantified again using the KAPA Library Quantification kit. Every immunoSEQ 96-well plate was sequenced on a dedicated single-read 150-cycle Illumina NextSeq 550 flow cell. The paper's data handling went like this. Because the immunoSEQ output included only junctional sequences and no quality scores, the filtering could not be the same as the filtering used for full-length reads. Sequences were annotated with PyIR, a Python wrapper for IgBLAST v1.9, and V/J genes and CDR3 were assigned using IMGT germline references. Any read was removed if the V/J assignment was weak (E-value above 1e-6), the CDR3 was missing, or the read contained stop codons, out-of-frame junctions, or ambiguous translated residues. V3J clonotypes were defined as sequences sharing the same inferred V gene, J gene, and CDR3 amino acid sequence. To compute the percentage overlap between repertoires, the number of shared unique clonotypes was divided by the size of the smaller repertoire. Repertoire richness was assessed with RTK rarefaction, the Chao1 estimator, and Recon v2.1 estimates of unobserved clonotypes. Generation probabilities for all TCRbeta clonotypes obtained by the gDNA method from several donors were computed using OLGA. Not all clones reach the TCRdb copy of this immuneACCESS table, which keeps in-frame sequences only. Checked studies attribute under half of the gap to unresolved V genes and leave the rest unexplained. The DNA was the basis for D and trimming; V, J and clone size are from that table. The sample table lists about a million clones, roughly 70% of them with a count of one. The top ten hold roughly 1.5% of the sample.

Remarks on this clone: Its target antigen remains unknown. The record has no base qualities; no much larger clone is one base away.

The germline V gene encodes CDR1 LNHNV and CDR2 YYDKDF (reference sequence). The CDR3, from cysteine to phenylalanine, totals 14 residues. Only the CDR3 portion is preserved as DNA: 42 bases, with reading frame beginning at the first base. Relative to germline, V is 4 bases shorter and J is 9 bases shorter, with 16 bases between their ends. Study-wide conclusions, independent of this receptor: Because the study included only a small number of donors, the genetic and exposure-history diversity represented was limited. When several donors were compared, the shared fraction of clonotypes was about 5.4% for naive CD4, more than 3% for naive CD8, 2% to 2.5% for memory CD4, and 0.3% to 0.5% for memory CD8. Incomplete sequencing was indicated by rarefaction of sorted-subset datasets, despite the large sequencing depth. Naive subsets generally had larger estimated clonotype richness than memory subsets. Compared with non-shared clonotypes, the clonotypes found in all four sorted-subset donors had higher generation probabilities. Sampling was restricted to blood, and TCR repertoires in tissue are likely to differ from TCR repertoires in blood. Based on pairwise subsampling, the degree of clonotype sharing among donors was expected to be affected by sequencing depth.

What was sequenced was memory CD4+ T cells sorted from blood. The cell subset or site label here, explained by the study, means: CD45RA-negative fraction. The rearranged segments are TRBV15 and TRBJ2-1, with the D segment possibly TRBD1 or TRBD2, each aligning over 5 bases. This clonotype originated in a young man in good health. CDR3 protein: CATSTPGRSAEQFF. The DNA sequence is TGTGCCACCAGCACGCCGGGACGGTCGGCTGAGCAGTTCTTC.